This paragraph covers one T cell receptor (beta chain) sequence. These data originate in a study of cytomegalovirus exposure and HLA in healthy donors. Germline CDR1 and CDR2: MNHEY and SMNVEV (reference sequence). The CDR3 extends over 16 amino acids. V lost 4 bases, J lost 2 bases, and 6 bases stayed unmatched. Amplification used 60 Vbeta primers and 13 Jbeta primers. Assay: immunoSEQ multiplex PCR; the TCRdb copy retains only in-frame clones and omits some. The table records fewer than 250,000 clones, about nine tenths of them present only once. The TCR was taken from a boy between 2 and 10 years old in good health and CMV-seronegative. J is TRBJ2-1 and V is TRBV27; 9 bases agree with TRBD1. Sequencing was carried out using PBMCs. CDR3 sequence reads: CASSSMGTGTYNEQFF. DNA of the CDR3: TGTGCCAGCAGTTCCATGGGGACAGGGACCTACAATGAGCAGTTCTTC.